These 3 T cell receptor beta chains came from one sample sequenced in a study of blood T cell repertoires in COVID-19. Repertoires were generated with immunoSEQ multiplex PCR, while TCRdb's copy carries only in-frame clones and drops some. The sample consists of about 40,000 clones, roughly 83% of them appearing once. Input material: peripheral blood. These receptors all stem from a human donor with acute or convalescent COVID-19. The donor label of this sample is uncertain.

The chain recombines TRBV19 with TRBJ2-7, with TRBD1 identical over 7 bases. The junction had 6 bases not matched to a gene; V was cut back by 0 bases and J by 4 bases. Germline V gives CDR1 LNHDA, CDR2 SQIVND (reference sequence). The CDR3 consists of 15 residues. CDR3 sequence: CASSIDPGTEYEQYF. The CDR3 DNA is TGTGCCAGTAGTATAGATCCCGGGACAGAATACGAGCAGTACTTC.

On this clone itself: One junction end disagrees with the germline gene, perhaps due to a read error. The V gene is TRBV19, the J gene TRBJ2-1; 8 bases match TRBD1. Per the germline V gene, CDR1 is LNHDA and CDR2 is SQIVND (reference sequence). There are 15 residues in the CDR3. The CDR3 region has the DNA TGTGCCAGTAGTTTAGAACAGGGGGCCTACAATGAGCAGTTCTTC. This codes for CASSLEQGAYNEQFF.

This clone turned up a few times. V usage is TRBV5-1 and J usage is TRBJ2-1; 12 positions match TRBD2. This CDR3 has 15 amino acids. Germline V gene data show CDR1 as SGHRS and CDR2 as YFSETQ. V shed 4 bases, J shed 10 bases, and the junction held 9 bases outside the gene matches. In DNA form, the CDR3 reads TGCGCCAGCAGCACCGGGACTAGCGGGCTAGGGGAGCAGTTCTTC. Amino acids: CASSTGTSGLGEQFF.